This paragraph covers one T cell receptor (beta chain) sequence. V dropped 5 bases and J dropped 2 bases, with 13 bases sitting between them. The CDR3 totals 15 residues. Germline V CDR1 and CDR2: MNHEY, SVGAGI. The sample comes from a study of blood T cell repertoires in COVID-19. Profiled with immunoSEQ multiplex PCR; TCRdb holds only in-frame clones, not every one. The sample gives around 400,000 clones, roughly 90% of which show up once; roughly 1.2% is in the top ten. The sequence was obtained from a man in his forties with acute or convalescent COVID-19. Sequencing used peripheral blood. The chain has TRBV6-5 and TRBJ1-5; D possibly corresponds to TRBD1 (6 bases). CDR3: CASSKRGRGNQPQHF. In DNA, the CDR3 is TGTGCCAGCAGTAAGCGGGGGCGCGGCAATCAGCCCCAGCATTTT.